This TCR beta chain was sequenced during a study of cytomegalovirus exposure and HLA in healthy donors. Broader study findings: TCR beta V- and J-gene trimming was later associated with a missense DCLRE1C variant.

Both 60 Vbeta primers and 13 Jbeta primers went into the PCR. Measured with immunoSEQ multiplex PCR; TCRdb has only the in-frame clones, and not every one. The table lists 75,000 to 80,000 clones, about 76% of them singletons. This clone showed up just once. Its specificity is not known. This TCR was sampled from a male donor in good health and CMV-seropositive. Sequencing was carried out using PBMCs.

The CDR3 reads CASDVGGQPQHF. The CDR3 coding sequence is TGTGCCAGCGATGTAGGGGGTCAGCCCCAGCATTTT. This rearrangement joins TRBV2 to TRBJ1-5, with D maybe TRBD1 (6 bases). Trimming took off 8 bases at V and 6 bases at J, with 11 bases between the two ends. The CDR3 is made up of 12 amino acids. Germline V CDR1 and CDR2: SNHLY, FYNNEI.